This T cell receptor (beta chain) stems from a study of beta chain features in type 1 diabetes (dated by TCRdb to 2016 to 2019). General notes on the study: Patients and healthy donors did not differ in mean age, gender distribution, total cell number or subset yield. Regulatory and stem cell-like memory subsets were obtained from only 8 patients and roughly 8 healthy donors, while naive and central memory subsets were obtained from all 28 donors. A total of roughly 100,000,000 sorted cells were examined across all samples, and the number of cells per subset was strongly correlated with RNA yield. The study compared TCRB repertoires of sorted circulating CD4+ T cell subsets between recently diagnosed type 1 diabetes patients and matched healthy donors.

This clone has a handful of counts. No antigen is known for it. Base-call qualities are not available, and no considerably larger clone is one nucleotide away. All of the isolated RNA was reverse transcribed with the High Capacity cDNA Reverse Transcription Kit, so expressed TCRB transcripts were sequenced. Deep immunoSEQ sequencing was applied to naive, central memory and regulatory T cell samples, giving an average of about 3.4 million total reads per sample. Sorted cells were lysed in RLT buffer, and RNA was extracted using DNase-treated RNeasy Micro or Mini kits according to cell number. To prevent cross-contamination, each cell subset was processed individually, whereas patient and healthy donor samples were processed jointly. The immunoSEQ multiplex PCR was used to amplify TCRB sequences from cDNA, generating 87-bp fragments that spanned the CDR3 region. The amplicons were sequenced using the Illumina HiSeq platform. The original methods were these. Synthetic template baselines were used to correct PCR bias computationally, reads within Hamming distance 2 were collapsed, and singletons that could not be merged were discarded. By aligning reads against IMGT, V, D and J genes, CDR3 length, and insertions or deletions at six rearrangement sites were assigned. Within each subset, clonotype counts were normalized to sorted cell number, and only after that were true diversity and Gini coefficients computed with the tcR R package. The overlap coefficient, calculated on TCRB nucleotide sequences, was used to measure repertoire sharing. Out-of-frame TCRB sequences from naive cells were analyzed to stand in for the pre-selection repertoire. Imported from immuneACCESS, the table was reduced by TCRdb to in-frame sequences with V and J called. These copies leave out some clones; in studies compared against another copy, an unresolved V gene accounts for under half, and the cause of the remainder is not known. V, J and clone size reflect that table, while D and trimming were determined from the DNA. The sample data list approximately 360,000 clones, and about 12% of these were observed just once. About 0.01% of the sample comes from the top ten.

The CDR3 goes from the cysteine to the phenylalanine over 14 residues. Left in the record is the CDR3 DNA by itself, 42 bases read in frame from the first base. According to the germline V gene, CDR1 reads SGHRS and CDR2 reads YFSETQ. At the junction V is shortened by 0 bases and J by 8 bases, with 14 bases in between. From each donor, a single peripheral blood sample of about 120 mL on average was drawn into heparinised tubes. A BD FACSAria II and a panel including CD45RO, CCR7, CD25, CD127, CD95 and CD27 were used to sort naive, central memory, regulatory and stem cell-like memory CD4+ T cells. Purity was above 95% for every sorted population. PBMCs were separated immediately by Lymphoprep density gradient centrifugation and were stained directly, without being cultured. Samples were stained and sorted in pairs, with one healthy donor and one patient per experiment, so that batch effects were minimized.

Results and caveats for the whole study, not just this receptor: Type 1 diabetes patients showed a moderate but significant shortening of TCRB CDR3 length in all four CD4+ subsets. Only small numbers of individuals were included in the HLA sub-analyses, which left unresolved whether HLA type had any influence on TCRB rearrangement. Shorter templates might be favored by PCR, yet because patient and control samples were amplified and corrected together, any such skew would affect both groups equally. At VDJ recombination sites, type 1 diabetes patients had fewer insertions and more deleted nucleotides, which implies abnormalities in thymic rearrangement. Because cDNA was sequenced instead of genomic DNA, activated cells with high expression could be over-represented, although the groups did not differ in activation or CD3 levels. Naive, central memory and regulatory TCRB repertoires appeared to be more similar among patients than among healthy donors.

The sequenced sample consisted of naive CD4+ T cells from blood. The cell subset or site tag for this specimen amounts to: true naive CD4+ T cells. This TCR derives from a woman aged 18-29 years with type 1 diabetes. The chain links TRBV5-1 with TRBJ1-2; the D segment could be TRBD1, given 6 matching bases. The CDR3 in this case is CASSLEATGSGYTF. Read as DNA, the sequence is TGCGCCAGCAGCTTGGAGGCGACAGGATCCGGCTACACCTTC.